The TCR beta chain under discussion was sequenced for a study of cytomegalovirus exposure and HLA in healthy donors. Researchers ran the PCR with 60 Vbeta and 13 Jbeta primers. Repertoires were generated with immunoSEQ multiplex PCR, while TCRdb's copy carries only in-frame clones and drops some. Of over 90,000 clones in the sample, roughly three fifths were seen once. Germline-derived CDR1 and CDR2 are SQVTM and ANQGSEA. The CDR3 loop spans 15 amino acids. This receptor was obtained from a man aged 60-69 years in good health and CMV-seronegative. V usage is TRBV29-1 and J usage is TRBJ2-5; TRBD1 is a possible D gene (5 bases). The DNA end is more similar to TRBJ2-7, so the J call may be wrong. Material for sequencing was PBMCs. The CDR3 nucleotides are TGCAGCGTTGAAGAGACGGGTAGGGGATCCTACGAGCAGTACTTC. Encoded protein: CSVEETGRGSYEQYF.